The 26 T cell receptor beta chains presented below share a single source sample, sequenced in a study of post-analysis software for immune sequencing data. Study conclusions and caveats: Compared with controls, patients had more of about 5 TRBV segments, including TRBV5-6, TRBV5-1 and TRBV20-1.

The TCR beta cDNA libraries contained unique molecular identifiers. A single record per CDR3 protein comes from TCRdb applying MiXCR to the PCR reads. Seen here are approximately 460,000 distinct CDR3 sequences, under 55% observed once, and the top ten hold around an eighth. Antigens of these TCRs are unknown. The sequenced sample consisted of blood. The receptors here all came from a girl between 10 and 17 years old with multiple sclerosis.

The CDR3 bases are TGCAGTGCCCCCGTAAGTTCGGAAGATACGCAGTATTTT. Its protein product is CSAPVSSEDTQYF. The chain employs TRBV20-1 and TRBJ2-3; D gene unclear. Trimming cost V 6 bases and J 5 bases, with 15 bases left between them. This CDR3 region has 13 residues. Germline CDR1 and CDR2: DFQATT and SNEGSKA (reference sequence).

The chain is built from TRBV4-1 and TRBJ1-2; weak D call: TRBD1 (5 bases). This CDR3 comprises 16 residues. CDR1 is MGHRA and CDR2 is YSYEKL in the germline V gene. V was cut by 0 bases and J by 7 bases, with 18 bases left in between. CDR3 nucleotide sequence: TGCGCCAGCAGCCAAGACACGGTGGGGCGGGAGGGTGGCTACACCTTC. Its translation: CASSQDTVGREGGYTF.

This clonotype occurred a few times. The chain uses TRBV28 and TRBJ2-3; TRBD1 aligns across 12 bases. The V gene end was trimmed by 5 bases and the J gene end by 5 bases; junction bases not matched to a gene: 8. The CDR3 extends over 16 amino acids. Germline V lookup: CDR1 MDHEN, CDR2 SYDVKM. CDR3 coding DNA: TGTGCCAGCAGTCCCGCGGGACAGGGGGCGAGAGATACGCAGTATTTT. The encoded protein is CASSPAGQGARDTQYF.

The chain has TRBV14 and TRBJ2-5; 11 nucleotides match TRBD2. The CDR3 runs to 16 residues. The trim removed 4 bases at V and 1 base at J, leaving 5 bases unmatched. Germline values: CDR1 SGHDN, CDR2 FVKESK. The DNA of the CDR3 is TGTGCCAGCAGCCGCGGGACTAGCGGACTCCAAGAGACCCAGTACTTC. Protein: CASSRGTSGLQETQYF.

This chain joins TRBV5-1 and TRBJ2-5, with 7 bases matching TRBD2. The last part of the DNA fits TRBJ2-7 better; the J call may be wrong. Germline lookup yields CDR1 SGHRS and CDR2 YFSETQ. The CDR3 consists of 12 residues. CDR3 in DNA: TGCGCCAGCACGGGCGGGAGCTACGAGCAGTACTTC. Protein product: CASTGGSYEQYF.

Notes on this clonotype: An end of the junction does not agree with germline; a read error may underlie this. This chain links TRBV5-1 with TRBJ2-3; unclear D gene. Germline assignment: CDR1 SGHRS and CDR2 YFSETQ. CDR3 length: 13 residues. CDR3 in amino acids: CASRLAYTDTQYF. For the CDR3, the DNA is TGCGCCAGCAGGTTGGCCTACACAGATACGCAGTATTTT.

The V call is TRBV27, the J call TRBJ1-2, with 9 bases that match TRBD1. The CDR3 contains 14 residues. CDR1 MNHEY and CDR2 SMNVEV come from the germline V gene (reference sequence). Losses at the gene ends were 8 bases for V and 1 base for J; bases not matched to a gene: 5. The CDR3 coding sequence is TGTGCCAGCCGGACAGGGGCTCGTAACTATGGCTACACCTTC. Translation: CASRTGARNYGYTF.

The CDR3 DNA reads as TGCAGTACGTGGGGGTCCGGGACTAGTAAAGAGACCCAGTACTTC. This encodes CSTWGSGTSKETQYF. This rearrangement joins TRBV20-1 to TRBJ2-5; 8 bases match TRBD2. The germline V gene has CDR1 DFQATT and CDR2 SNEGSKA (reference sequence). V dropped 8 bases and J dropped 3; count of bases not matched to a gene: 14. The CDR3 is made up of 15 amino acids.

The CDR3 nucleotides read TGTGCCAGCACCTCGAGAGACGGAGGGGTCGAGCAGTACTTC. As protein: CASTSRDGGVEQYF. The chain links TRBV5-5 to TRBJ2-7; tentative D call: TRBD2 (6 bases). Per the germline V gene, CDR1 is SGHKS and CDR2 is YYEKEE (reference sequence). CDR3 length: 14 residues. The V end lost 6 bases, the J end lost 6 bases, and 19 bases lay between the germline ends.

The CDR3: CASSVGYGNSYQETQYF. CDR3 sequence (DNA): TGTGCCAGCAGCGTAGGATACGGGAACTCGTACCAAGAGACCCAGTACTTC. V and J are TRBV9 and TRBJ2-5; tentatively, D is TRBD2 (5 bases). This CDR3 spans 17 amino acids. V lost 0 bases, J lost 0 bases, and 15 bases lay in between. Germline V CDR1 and CDR2: SGDLS, YYNGEE.

This clonotype was detected only a few times. J is TRBJ2-7 and V is TRBV4-1, with D possibly matching TRBD1 (6 bases). The closer fit of TRBJ2-5 to the DNA end suggests the J call may be wrong. This CDR3 has 14 amino acids. Germline V CDR1 and CDR2: MGHRA, YSYEKL. In nucleotides, the CDR3 is TGCGCCAGCAGCCAGAGGACAGACAAAGAGACCCAGTACTTC. Translating gives CASSQRTDKETQYF.

The chain has TRBV5-1 and TRBJ2-5; TRBD2 might be the D (5 bases). CDR1 SGHRS and CDR2 YFSETQ come from the germline V gene. This CDR3 has 15 residues. V was clipped by 4 bases and J by 1 base, with 14 bases between them. CDR3 sequence (DNA): TGCGCCAGCAGCCCGTCTTTGGAGGTCCAAGAGACCCAGTACTTC. Residues: CASSPSLEVQETQYF.

This chain joins TRBV4-1 and TRBJ2-1, with D possibly TRBD2 on 6 matching bases. This CDR3 comprises 17 residues. V was trimmed by 4 bases and J by 9 bases, leaving 25 bases between them. Germline values: CDR1 MGHRA, CDR2 YSYEKL. This chain's CDR3 is CASSLRVGGIASTEQFF. CDR3 nucleotides: TGCGCCAGCAGCCTCCGCGTCGGCGGGATCGCCTCTACTGAGCAGTTCTTC.

This clonotype was seen more than once but under ten times. This clone may be a read error of a much larger clone one base away. J is TRBJ2-7 and V is TRBV7-2; tentative D call: TRBD2 (7 bases). The CDR3 contains 15 residues. Germline V lookup: CDR1 SGHTA, CDR2 FQGNSA. The V end was cut by 6 bases, the J end by 7 bases, with 22 bases between. Written as DNA, the CDR3 is TGTGCCAGCAGTCAGTGGGGGGGCTCATACAATGAGCAGTACTTC. It specifies CASSQWGGSYNEQYF.

The sample holds a few counts of this clonotype. V usage is TRBV4-1 and J usage is TRBJ2-7; 7 bases align to TRBD1. Trimming took 0 bases from V and 3 from J; bases not matched to a gene: 11. Per germline, CDR1 MGHRA and CDR2 YSYEKL. CDR3 size: 17 residues. This chain's CDR3 is CASSQDGPGQRHYEQYF. The CDR3 DNA follows: TGCGCCAGCAGCCAAGATGGCCCGGGACAGCGTCACTACGAGCAGTACTTC.

This clonotype was counted a few times. The CDR3 is CASRGPSYNEQFF. CDR3 bases: TGTGCCAGCAGGGGACCTTCATACAATGAGCAGTTCTTC. The chain uses TRBV6-2 or TRBV6-3 and TRBJ2-1, with D perhaps being TRBD1 or TRBD2 (5 bases each). In germline, CDR1 is MNHEY, CDR2 SVGEGT. The CDR3 has 13 amino acids. The V gene lost 6 bases and the J gene lost 4 bases, with 10 bases spanning the gap.

The rearrangement joins TRBV13 to TRBJ2-3; D call uncertain. V was pared by 3 bases and J by 0 bases, with 7 bases between. This CDR3 spans 14 amino acids. The V gene's germline CDR1 is PRHDT and CDR2 FYEKMQ (reference sequence). CDR3 DNA sequence: TGTGCCAGCAGCTTGTTGACTAGCACAGATACGCAGTATTTT. Residues: CASSLLTSTDTQYF.

This clonotype was detected a few times. The rearrangement links TRBV4-2 to TRBJ2-3; TRBD2 matches at 9 bases. CDR3 length: 16 amino acids. Germline V gives CDR1 LGHNA, CDR2 YNFKEQ. The ends lost 2 bases at V and 2 bases at J; junction bases unmatched: 5. In DNA form, the CDR3 reads TGTGCCAGCAGCCAACTAGCGGGGCCCTCCACAGATACGCAGTATTTT. Translated, it gives CASSQLAGPSTDTQYF.

The chain carries TRBV10-3 and TRBJ2-7; either TRBD1 or TRBD2 may fit D (6 bases each). Trimming took off 11 bases at V and 3 bases at J, with 20 bases between the two ends. The CDR3 is 14 amino acids. Germline-derived CDR1 and CDR2 are ENHRY and SYGVKD. CDR3 sequence (DNA): TGTGCCGCCGGCCGGGGGCAGGCGAACTACGAGCAGTACTTC. Amino acid sequence: CAAGRGQANYEQYF.

This rearrangement joins TRBV29-1 to TRBJ1-2; D is possibly TRBD1 (5 bases). The length of the CDR3 is 13 residues. Trimming left V 7 bases short and J 8 bases short, with 20 bases between. Germline V gene data show CDR1 as SQVTM and CDR2 as ANQGSEA. The CDR3 DNA reads as TGCAGCGCTGCAATACAGGTAGACGCGGGCTACACCTTC. The encoded protein is CSAAIQVDAGYTF.

In its sample, this clonotype was seen a few times. The rearrangement joins TRBV4-3 to TRBJ2-5, with 8 positions matching TRBD1. The CDR3 covers 17 residues. V gave up 0 bases and J gave up 8 bases; unmatched junction bases: 14. Germline loops: CDR1 LGHNA, CDR2 YSLEER. The DNA for the CDR3 is TGCGCCAGCAGCCAAGATCCGGGACAGGTGGGATCTCGAACCCAGTACTTC. Amino acids: CASSQDPGQVGSRTQYF.

The V gene is TRBV5-5, the J gene TRBJ2-7; 11 bases match TRBD2. The trim removed 0 bases at V and 4 bases at J, leaving 3 bases unmatched. Germline-derived CDR1 and CDR2 are SGHKS and YYEKEE (reference sequence). The CDR3 consists of 15 residues. CDR3 DNA: TGTGCCAGCAGCTTGGTGGGACTAGCGGAGTACGAGCAGTACTTC. It is translated as CASSLVGLAEYEQYF.

The chain combines TRBV7-8 with TRBJ1-4; D gene ambiguous. The CDR3 is 15 amino acids. Per germline, CDR1 SGHVS and CDR2 FQNEAQ. Trimming removed 5 bases at V and 5 bases at J, with 15 bases between. CDR3 amino acids: CASSPRGPLNEKLFF. CDR3 in DNA: TGTGCCAGCAGCCCCCGTGGGCCGCTGAATGAAAAACTGTTTTTT.

V gene TRBV3-1 combines with J gene TRBJ1-2; TRBD1 aligns across 9 bases. Germline loops: CDR1 LGHDT, CDR2 YNNKEL (reference sequence). The CDR3 runs to 15 residues. With 0 bases clipped from V and 4 bases from J, the junction kept 3 bases outside the gene matches. CDR3 residues: CASSQERTGAYGYTF. The CDR3 DNA follows: TGTGCCAGCAGCCAAGAACGGACAGGGGCCTATGGCTACACCTTC.

The chain employs TRBV29-1 and TRBJ2-1, with TRBD2 matching over 11 bases. The CDR3 sequence is 15 residues long. J gave up 7 bases and V 4 bases, and 9 bases lay outside the gene matches. CDR1 is SQVTM and CDR2 is ANQGSEA in the germline V gene. The CDR3 reads CSVGLGLAGWNEQFF. The DNA for the CDR3 is TGCAGCGTTGGTCTAGGACTAGCGGGTTGGAATGAGCAGTTCTTC.

This clonotype appeared a few times. This chain uses TRBV29-1 with TRBJ1-2, with 10 bases lining up with TRBD1. Germline loops: CDR1 SQVTM, CDR2 ANQGSEA. The V segment lost 0 bases and the J segment 5 bases; nucleotides outside the gene matches: 6. The CDR3 is 15 amino acids. The CDR3 coding sequence is TGCAGCGTTGAAGAGCGCGACAGGGGGCAATATGGCTACACCTTC. It is translated as CSVEERDRGQYGYTF.